Following are 31 T cell receptor beta chains from one sample sequenced in a study of blood T cell repertoires in COVID-19. Using immunoSEQ multiplex PCR, the repertoire was profiled, and TCRdb retains in-frame clones only, with some absent. The repertoire holds around 310,000 clones, with around 90% as singletons. The sequenced sample consisted of peripheral blood. These receptors all stem from a woman aged 40 to 50 with COVID-19, enrolled during active disease.

The rearrangement links TRBV5-5 to TRBJ1-2; the D is unclear. V lost 7 bases and J lost 4, with 17 bases in between. CDR1 and CDR2 (germline): SGHKS, YYEKEE (reference sequence). The CDR3 has 14 residues. The CDR3 DNA follows: TGTGCCAGCCGGCCCGGTCAGACAATCTATGGCTACACCTTC. Translation gives CASRPGQTIYGYTF.

Here the CDR3 DNA reads TGTGCCAGTGGCAGCAGAGAGGGTCAGCCCCAGCATTTT. Translation gives CASGSREGQPQHF. The rearrangement joins TRBV19 to TRBJ1-5; unclear D gene. Germline CDR1 LNHDA, CDR2 SQIVND (reference sequence). Trimming removed 8 bases at V and 6 bases at J, with 14 bases between. The CDR3 runs to 13 residues.

This clone was detected only once. This chain connects TRBV3-1 (or the pseudogene TRBV3-2) to TRBJ2-1; 10 bases match TRBD2. The CDR3 contains 17 residues. Germline CDR1 and CDR2: LGHDT and YNNKEL (reference sequence). V was clipped by 0 bases and J by 3 bases; unmatched bases: 5. CDR3: CASSQDRTSGLYNEQFF. As DNA, the CDR3 is TGTGCCAGCAGCCAAGATCGGACTAGCGGCCTCTACAATGAGCAGTTCTTC.

The gene calls are TRBV30 and TRBJ1-5; no reliable D call. The germline gives CDR1 GTSNPN, CDR2 SVGIG (reference sequence). With 0 bases removed from V and 6 bases from J, the gap between germline ends came to 6 bases. The CDR3 covers 12 residues. The CDR3 sequence: CAWSVLSQPQHF. DNA for the CDR3: TGTGCCTGGAGTGTACTAAGTCAGCCCCAGCATTTT.

The V and J genes are TRBV24-1 and TRBJ2-1; 7 nucleotides line up with TRBD2. The CDR3 is made up of 15 amino acids. Germline trimming cut 4 bases from V and 0 bases from J; bases unmatched to any gene: 2. CDR1 is KGHDR and CDR2 is SFDVKD in the germline V gene. CDR3 region: CATSEAGSSYNEQFF. Here the CDR3 DNA reads TGTGCCACCAGTGAAGCGGGGAGCTCCTACAATGAGCAGTTCTTC.

The table lists this clone with a count of one. The J gene is TRBJ2-3, the V gene TRBV2, with 11 bases identical to TRBD2. The V gene's germline CDR1 is SNHLY and CDR2 FYNNEI. V was pared by 5 bases and J by 0 bases, with 7 bases of the junction left unmatched. The CDR3 is 17 amino acids. The CDR3: CASSFLTSGASTDTQYF. The CDR3 region has the DNA TGTGCCAGCAGTTTTTTGACTAGCGGGGCAAGCACAGATACGCAGTATTTT.

J is TRBJ1-2 and V is TRBV7-2; 8 bases fit TRBD1. The length of the CDR3 is 14 residues. The V and J ends lost 4 bases and 4 bases, in that order; junction bases with no gene match: 5. Germline-derived CDR1 and CDR2 are SGHTA and FQGNSA. DNA for the CDR3: TGTGCCAGCAGCTACGGACAGGGCGGCTATGGCTACACCTTC. It yields the protein CASSYGQGGYGYTF.

This chain uses TRBV7-2 with TRBJ1-4; 8 bases line up with TRBD1. Trimming at V came to 1 base and at J to 7 bases, leaving 2 bases not matched to a gene. Germline lookup yields CDR1 SGHTA and CDR2 FQGNSA. The CDR3 runs to 14 residues. The CDR3 loop is CASSLGTGFEKLFF. The CDR3 DNA reads as TGTGCCAGCAGCTTAGGGACAGGGTTTGAAAAACTGTTTTTT.

This clone was seen only once. This chain joins TRBV7-2 and TRBJ2-5; a possible D gene is TRBD2 (5 bases). Germline CDR1 is SGHTA and CDR2 is FQGNSA. This CDR3 is 15 amino acids long. The germline V and J ends were trimmed by 5 bases and 4 bases, with 17 bases remaining between them. CDR3 protein: CASSTAGNQRETQYF. In DNA, the CDR3 is TGTGCCAGCAGCACGGCGGGCAATCAGCGAGAGACCCAGTACTTC.

V gene TRBV5-1 combines with J gene TRBJ1-6, with 7 bases matching TRBD1. V trimming: 3 bases; J trimming: 9 bases; junction bases outside the gene matches: 6. This CDR3 contains 14 residues. CDR1 is SGHRS, CDR2 YFSETQ, per germline. The CDR3 is CASSSDRLGSPLHF. The CDR3 DNA is TGCGCCAGCAGCTCGGACAGGCTGGGTTCACCCCTCCACTTT. Variable domain in full (rest from reference TRBV5-1 and TRBJ1-6): KAGVTQTPRYLIKTRGQQVTLSCSPISGHRSVSWYQQTPGQGLQFLFEYFSETQRNKGNFPGRFSGRQFSNSRSEMNVSTLELGDSALYLCASSSDRLGSPLHFGNGTRLTVT.

The J gene is TRBJ1-1, the V gene TRBV5-6; D gene ambiguous. The V end was cut by 4 bases, the J end by 0 bases, with 10 bases between. Germline V gene data show CDR1 as SGHDT and CDR2 as YYEEEE. The CDR3 is 14 amino acids. CDR3 sequence: CASSRRQMNTEAFF. The DNA for the CDR3 is TGTGCCAGCAGCCGAAGACAAATGAACACTGAAGCTTTCTTT.

This chain connects TRBV12-3 or TRBV12-4 to TRBJ2-1; D is perhaps TRBD1 (6 bases). The CDR3 consists of 12 residues. V was cut by 5 bases and J by 8 bases, with 10 bases left in between. The CDR3 nucleotides read TGTGCCAGCAGTCCTACAGGGTATGAGCAGTTCTTC. Translating gives CASSPTGYEQFF.

V and J are TRBV28 and TRBJ1-5; 9 bases are shared with TRBD1. Germline V gives CDR1 MDHEN, CDR2 SYDVKM. The length of the CDR3 is 18 residues. V was clipped by 6 bases and J by 0 bases; unmatched bases: 12. Written as DNA, the CDR3 is TGTGCCAGCAGGTCCGGGACAGGGTTCACTTATAGCAATCAGCCCCAGCATTTT. Translation: CASRSGTGFTYSNQPQHF. Combining the CDR3 with reference TRBV28 and TRBJ1-5 gives the whole variable domain DVKVTQSSRYLVKRTGEKVFLECVQDMDHENMFWYRQDPGLGLRLIYFSYDVKMKEKGDIPEGYSVSREKKERFSLILESASTNQTSMYLCASRSGTGFTYSNQPQHFGDGTRLSIL.

The sample holds a few counts of this clone. The DNA of the CDR3 is TGTGCCAGCAGTGTTAGCGGGGGCACAGATACGCAGTATTTT. Its translation: CASSVSGGTDTQYF. The rearrangement uses TRBV6-4 and TRBJ2-3, with 8 positions matching TRBD2. CDR1 is MRHNA and CDR2 is SNTAGT in the germline V gene. The CDR3 extends over 14 amino acids. V gave up 4 bases and J gave up 1 base; unmatched junction bases: 1.

The chain combines TRBV18 with TRBJ2-2; D call uncertain. Germline V gene sequence: CDR1 KGHSH, CDR2 LQKENI. The CDR3 extends over 13 amino acids. Trimming left V 0 bases short and J 7 bases short, with 6 bases between. CDR3 residues: CASSPPSVGELFF. The DNA of the CDR3 is TGTGCCAGCTCACCACCATCCGTCGGGGAGCTGTTTTTT.

The chain joins TRBV7-9 to TRBJ2-2; D not resolved. The CDR3 runs to 14 residues. CDR1 and CDR2 (germline): SEHNR, FQNEAQ (reference sequence). The V gene lost 1 base and the J gene lost 6 bases, with 9 bases spanning the gap. The CDR3 loop reads CASSLGLAAGELFF. The CDR3 DNA reads TGTGCCAGCAGCTTAGGGCTCGCAGCCGGGGAGCTGTTTTTT. Using reference TRBV7-9 and TRBJ2-2 for the parts outside the CDR3, the full variable domain is DTGVSQNPRHKITKRGQNVTFRCDPISEHNRLYWYRQTLGQGPEFLTYFQNEAQLEKSRLLSDRFSAERPKGSFSTLEIQRTEQGDSAMYLCASSLGLAAGELFFGEGSRLTVL.

The rearrangement uses TRBV5-1 and TRBJ2-1, with 9 positions matching TRBD2. J was trimmed by 8 bases and V by 7 bases; bases with no gene match: 10. The CDR3 is 14 residues long. Per germline, CDR1 SGHRS and CDR2 YFSETQ. The CDR3: CASLPTSGGYEQFF. DNA of the CDR3: TGCGCCAGCCTCCCGACTAGCGGTGGGTATGAGCAGTTCTTC.

The rearrangement uses TRBV25-1 and TRBJ2-1, with 7 bases identical to TRBD2. The germline V gene encodes CDR1 MGHDK and CDR2 SYGVNS. After removal of 0 bases from V and 10 bases from J, the junction contained 3 bases not matched to a gene. The CDR3 is made up of 13 amino acids. The CDR3 nucleotides read TGTGCCAGCAGTGAATATACAGCGGGGGAGCAGTTCTTC. As protein: CASSEYTAGEQFF.

The chain uses TRBV7-8 and TRBJ1-3; D is unclear. The V and J ends lost 1 base and 1 base respectively, with 14 bases between them. Per the germline V gene, CDR1 is SGHVS and CDR2 is FQNEAQ. CDR3 length equals 17 residues. The CDR3 loop is CASSLVTKYTSGNTIYF. In DNA form, the CDR3 reads TGTGCCAGCAGCTTAGTTACCAAGTATACATCTGGAAACACCATATATTTT.

The J gene is TRBJ1-2, the V gene TRBV30; 8 bases map to TRBD1. Looked up from germline, CDR1 is GTSNPN and CDR2 is SVGIG (reference sequence). The CDR3 extends over 16 amino acids. With 4 bases clipped from V and 2 bases from J, the junction kept 12 bases outside the gene matches. DNA of the CDR3: TGTGCCTGGAAGTCGCAGGGGGCGAGTTTAAACTATGGCTACACCTTC. As protein: CAWKSQGASLNYGYTF.

The chain is built from TRBV27 and TRBJ2-3, with TRBD1 matching 8 bases. The CDR3 is made up of 16 amino acids. CDR1 is MNHEY, CDR2 SMNVEV, per germline (reference sequence). With V trimmed by 1 base and J by 2 bases, 5 bases remained unmatched. The CDR3, as DNA: TGTGCCAGCAGTTTATTCGGACAGGGTAACACAGATACGCAGTATTTT. Translated: CASSLFGQGNTDTQYF.

This chain links TRBV30 with TRBJ1-5; D is unclear. This CDR3 is 15 amino acids long. Looked up from germline, CDR1 is GTSNPN and CDR2 is SVGIG (reference sequence). Trimming removed 0 bases from V and 3 bases from J, with 12 bases in between. CDR3 loop: CAWSVKGGNNQPQHF. CDR3 DNA: TGTGCCTGGAGTGTGAAGGGAGGAAACAATCAGCCCCAGCATTTT.

The chain's CDR3 is CASTLGRNTEAFF. CDR3 bases: TGTGCCAGTACCCTGGGGAGGAACACTGAAGCTTTCTTT. The gene calls are TRBV19 and TRBJ1-1; D is unresolved. The germline CDR1 and CDR2 sequences are LNHDA and SQIVND (reference sequence). V was trimmed by 7 bases and J by 1 base, leaving 10 bases between them. The length of the CDR3 is 13 residues. Looking up the rest from reference TRBV19 and TRBJ1-1 gives the full variable domain: DGGITQSPKYLFRKEGQNVTLSCEQNLNHDAMYWYRQDPGQGLRLIYYSQIVNDFQKGDIAEGYSVSREKKESFPLTVTSAQKNPTAFYLCASTLGRNTEAFFGQGTRLTVV.

The chain is built from TRBV28 and TRBJ1-2, with TRBD1 matching over 10 bases. Per germline, CDR1 MDHEN and CDR2 SYDVKM. This CDR3 has 14 amino acids. Trimming cost V 5 bases and J 1 base; bases outside gene matches: 1. Written as DNA, the CDR3 is TGTGCCAGCAGTGGACAGGGGGGTAACTATGGCTACACCTTC. This translates into CASSGQGGNYGYTF.

This chain uses TRBV29-1 with TRBJ2-5; TRBD1 might be the D (5 bases). The CDR3 is 12 residues long. Trimming took off 7 bases at V and 5 bases at J, with 14 bases between the two ends. Germline V lookup: CDR1 SQVTM, CDR2 ANQGSEA. The CDR3 nucleotides are TGCAGCGCCCGACAGCGTGGGGAGACCCAGTACTTC. Protein: CSARQRGETQYF.

CDR3 nucleotides: TGTGCCAGCAGCGGACGAGGGGGCAACACTGAAGCTTTCTTT. It encodes CASSGRGGNTEAFF. The chain is built from TRBV3-1 (or the pseudogene TRBV3-2) and TRBJ1-1, with 7 bases lining up with TRBD1. CDR3 length: 14 amino acids. CDR1 and CDR2 (germline): LGHDT, YNNKEL (reference sequence). J was trimmed by 2 bases and V by 5 bases; bases with no gene match: 5.

The CDR3, as DNA: TGCAGTGCTAGTGCTAGCGAGGCCGGGGAGCTGTTTTTT. Its translation: CSASASEAGELFF. The J gene is TRBJ2-2, the V gene TRBV20-1, with D possibly matching TRBD2 (6 bases). The V gene's germline CDR1 is DFQATT and CDR2 SNEGSKA (reference sequence). V lost 3 bases, J lost 6 bases, and 11 bases lay in between. This CDR3 comprises 13 residues.

The rearrangement uses TRBV6-5 and TRBJ2-4; no firm D call. V lost 6 bases and J 1 base, leaving 10 bases between the germline ends. Germline V lookup: CDR1 MNHEY, CDR2 SVGAGI. The CDR3 sequence is 14 residues long. CDR3 nucleotide sequence: TGTGCCAGCAGCGAGCACTTCGCCAAAAACATTCAGTACTTC. Translating gives CASSEHFAKNIQYF.

The V and J genes are TRBV2 and TRBJ2-3; a possible D gene is TRBD1 (7 bases). Germline CDR1 is SNHLY and CDR2 is FYNNEI. V lost 5 bases and J 6 bases, leaving 12 bases between the germline ends. The CDR3 contains 13 residues. The CDR3 DNA reads as TGTGCCAGCAGTAGATCAGGGGGGGATACGCAGTATTTT. As protein: CASSRSGGDTQYF. The full variable domain, with the rest looked up from reference TRBV2 and TRBJ2-3, is EPEVTQTPSHQVTQMGQEVILRCVPISNHLYFYWYRQILGQKVEFLVSFYNNEISEKSEIFDDQFSVERPDGSNFTLKIRSTKLEDSAMYFCASSRSGGDTQYFGPGTRLTVL.

The rearrangement links TRBV30 to TRBJ1-5; TRBD1 aligns across 7 bases. V shed 3 bases, J shed 1 base, and the junction held 9 bases outside the gene matches. This CDR3 contains 16 residues. The germline V gene encodes CDR1 GTSNPN and CDR2 SVGIG (reference sequence). The CDR3 DNA reads as TGTGCCTGGAGCCCCGAGACAGGGCGAAGCAATCAGCCCCAGCATTTT. This translates into CAWSPETGRSNQPQHF.

This chain links TRBV6-5 with TRBJ1-4; D perhaps matches TRBD1 (5 bases). V was trimmed by 4 bases and J by 3 bases, leaving 15 bases between them. This CDR3 comprises 16 residues. Germline values: CDR1 MNHEY, CDR2 SVGAGI. CDR3: CASSSGGRGSNEKLFF. CDR3 DNA: TGTGCCAGCAGTTCCGGCGGGAGGGGATCTAATGAAAAACTGTTTTTT.